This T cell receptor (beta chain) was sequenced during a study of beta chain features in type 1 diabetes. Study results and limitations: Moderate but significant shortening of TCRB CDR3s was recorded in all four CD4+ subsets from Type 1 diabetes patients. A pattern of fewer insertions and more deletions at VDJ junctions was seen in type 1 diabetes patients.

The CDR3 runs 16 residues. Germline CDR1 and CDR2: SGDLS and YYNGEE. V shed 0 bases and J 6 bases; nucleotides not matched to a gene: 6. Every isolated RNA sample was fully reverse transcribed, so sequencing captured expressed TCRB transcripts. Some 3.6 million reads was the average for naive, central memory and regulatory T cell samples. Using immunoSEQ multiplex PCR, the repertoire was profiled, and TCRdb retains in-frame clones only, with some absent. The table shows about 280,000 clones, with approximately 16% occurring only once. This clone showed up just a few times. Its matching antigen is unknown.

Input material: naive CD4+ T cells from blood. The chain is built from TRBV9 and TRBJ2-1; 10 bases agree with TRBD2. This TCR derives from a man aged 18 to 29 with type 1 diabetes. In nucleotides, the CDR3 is TGTGCCAGCAGCGTAGGATGGACTAGCGGTCTCAATGAGCAGTTCTTC. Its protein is CASSVGWTSGLNEQFF.